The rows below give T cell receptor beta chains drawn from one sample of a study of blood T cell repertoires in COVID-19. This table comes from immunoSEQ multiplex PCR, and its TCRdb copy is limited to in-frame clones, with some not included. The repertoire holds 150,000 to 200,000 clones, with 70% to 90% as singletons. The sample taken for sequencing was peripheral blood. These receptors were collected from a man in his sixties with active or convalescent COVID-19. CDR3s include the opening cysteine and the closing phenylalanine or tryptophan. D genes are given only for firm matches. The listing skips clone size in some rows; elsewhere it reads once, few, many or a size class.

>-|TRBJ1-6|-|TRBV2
CASSATGMDSPLHF
TGTGCCAGCAGCGCCACGGGGATGGATTCACCCCTCCACTTT
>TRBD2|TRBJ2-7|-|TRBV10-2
CASSRLAGRYEQYF
TGCGCCAGCAGCCGACTAGCGGGGAGGTACGAGCAGTACTTC
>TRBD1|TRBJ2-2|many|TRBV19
CASSIKRGQGSNTGELFF
TGTGCCAGTAGTATCAAAAGGGGGCAGGGTTCGAACACCGGGGAGCTGTTTTTT
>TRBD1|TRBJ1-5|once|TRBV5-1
CASSLGQENQPQHF
TGCGCCAGCAGCTTAGGACAGGAGAATCAGCCCCAGCATTTT
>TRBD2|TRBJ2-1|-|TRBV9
CASSTGGGINSEQFF
TGTGCCAGCAGCACGGGGGGAGGGATCAATAGTGAGCAGTTCTTC
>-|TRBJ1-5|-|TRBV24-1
CATSDRDSPNQPQHF
TGTGCCACCAGTGACCGCGACAGTCCCAATCAGCCCCAGCATTTT
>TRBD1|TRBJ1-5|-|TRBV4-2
CASSQGQGLGQPQHF
TGTGCCAGCAGCCAAGGACAGGGGCTAGGTCAGCCCCAGCATTTT
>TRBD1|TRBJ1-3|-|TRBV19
CASSMTGRRNTIYF
TGTGCCAGTAGTATGACAGGGCGCCGAAACACCATATATTTT
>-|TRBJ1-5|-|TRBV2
CASSSEDNQPQHF
TGTGCCAGCAGTAGTGAGGACAATCAGCCCCAGCATTTT
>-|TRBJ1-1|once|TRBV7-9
CASTQGRLIDPNTEAFF
TGTGCCAGCACCCAGGGGCGTTTAATCGACCCGAACACTGAAGCTTTCTTT
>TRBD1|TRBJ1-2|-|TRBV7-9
CASSLEGQGRSGYTF
TGTGCCAGCAGCTTAGAGGGACAGGGCCGGTCTGGCTACACCTTC
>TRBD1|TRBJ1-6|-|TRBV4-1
CASSLDRGSYNSPLHF
TGCGCCAGCAGCCTCGACAGGGGGTCTTATAATTCACCCCTCCACTTT
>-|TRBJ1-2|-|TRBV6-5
CASSTSHHGYTF
TGTGCCAGCTCAACTAGTCATCATGGCTACACCTTC
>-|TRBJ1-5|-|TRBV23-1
CASSHRGIWNQPQHF
TGCGCCAGCAGTCATCGGGGGATTTGGAATCAGCCCCAGCATTTT
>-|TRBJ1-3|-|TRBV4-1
CASSRRSGDGNTIYF
TGCGCCAGCAGCCGCCGATCAGGGGATGGAAACACCATATATTTT
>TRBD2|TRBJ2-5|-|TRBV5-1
CASNSGGSQETQYF
TGCGCCAGCAATAGCGGGGGGTCCCAAGAGACCCAGTACTTC
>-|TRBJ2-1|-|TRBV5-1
CASSQGTVSSYNEQFF
TGCGCCAGCAGCCAGGGGACGGTGAGCTCCTACAATGAGCAGTTCTTC
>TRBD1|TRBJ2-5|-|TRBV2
CASRGQGWETQYF
TGTGCCAGCAGAGGACAGGGGTGGGAGACCCAGTACTTC
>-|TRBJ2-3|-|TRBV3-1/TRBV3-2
CASSQDSSGTNTQYF
TGTGCCAGCAGCCAAGATAGTAGTGGAACTAATACGCAGTATTTT
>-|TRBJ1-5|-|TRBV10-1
CASSAGSANQPQHF
TGCGCCAGCAGTGCCGGGTCAGCTAATCAGCCCCAGCATTTT
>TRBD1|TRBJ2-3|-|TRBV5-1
CASSFLGTVGDTQYF
TGCGCCAGCAGCTTCCTAGGGACAGTCGGGGATACGCAGTATTTT
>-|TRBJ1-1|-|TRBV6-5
CASSTRTANTEAFF
TGTGCCAGCAGTACTAGGACGGCGAACACTGAAGCTTTCTTT
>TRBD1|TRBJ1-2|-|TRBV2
CASTVRQGRNYGYTF
TGTGCCAGCACCGTAAGACAGGGGAGGAACTATGGCTACACCTTC
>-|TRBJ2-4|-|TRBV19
CASSVRAVPAKNIQYF
TGTGCCAGTAGTGTCAGGGCGGTGCCGGCCAAAAACATTCAGTACTTC
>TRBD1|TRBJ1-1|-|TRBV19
CASRDRASRHTEAFF
TGTGCCAGTAGGGACAGGGCGTCCCGGCACACTGAAGCTTTCTTT
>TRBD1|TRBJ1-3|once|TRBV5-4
CASSLGQGRSGNTIYF
TGTGCCAGCAGCTTAGGACAGGGGCGCTCTGGAAACACCATATATTTT
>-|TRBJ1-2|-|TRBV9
CASSVAPGEGGYTF
TGTGCCAGCAGCGTAGCTCCAGGGGAAGGTGGCTACACCTTC
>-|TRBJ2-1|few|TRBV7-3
CASSLNAGSDEQFF
TGTGCCAGCAGCTTAAATGCGGGGAGCGATGAGCAGTTCTTC
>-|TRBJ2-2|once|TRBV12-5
CASGANQGNTGELFF
TGTGCTAGTGGTGCCAACCAGGGTAACACCGGGGAGCTGTTTTTT